The 2 T cell receptor beta chains presented below share a single source sample, sequenced in a study of blood T cells in healthy people across ages. Primed by a sample-barcoded 5' primer and a J-beta primer mix, a second PCR proceeded for about 6 to 12 cycles. TCRdb itself ran the 5' RACE reads through MiXCR, one entry per CDR3 protein. The table shows around 780,000 distinct CDR3 sequences, with roughly 25% occurring only once. The sample was also reused in another study, on T cells of mothers and their children.

The sequenced sample was blood. Every receptor here comes from a boy aged 5-17 years in good health.

There are many counts of this clonotype. The chain couples TRBV5-1 to TRBJ1-2; 7 bases match TRBD1. From germline, CDR1 is SGHRS and CDR2 YFSETQ. J lost 8 bases, V lost 1 base, and 8 bases had no gene match. This CDR3 contains 14 residues. For the CDR3, the DNA is TGCGCCAGCAGCTTGAGTGACAGGGATGGAGGCTACACCTTC. Encoded protein: CASSLSDRDGGYTF. The variable domain in full, completed from reference TRBV5-1 and TRBJ1-2, reads KAGVTQTPRYLIKTRGQQVTLSCSPISGHRSVSWYQQTPGQGLQFLFEYFSETQRNKGNFPGRFSGRQFSNSRSEMNVSTLELGDSALYLCASSLSDRDGGYTFGSGTRLTVV.

A remark on this clonotype: Compared with germline, one end of the junction differs, possibly owing to a read error. The chain joins TRBV5-1 to TRBJ2-1, with 7 bases identical to TRBD2. CDR1 and CDR2 from the germline V gene are SGHRS and YFSETQ. This CDR3 has 15 amino acids. The CDR3 DNA reads as TGCGCCAGCAGTTTGGGGGGGGAAGGTGAAAATGAGCAGTTCTTC. As protein: CASSLGGEGENEQFF. The full variable domain, its missing parts supplied by reference TRBV5-1 and TRBJ2-1, is KAGVTQTPRYLIKTRGQQVTLSCSPISGHRSVSWYQQTPGQGLQFLFEYFSETQRNKGNFPGRFSGRQFSNSRSEMNVSTLELGDSALYLCASSLGGEGENEQFFGPGTRLTVL.